This T cell receptor beta chain comes out of a study of blood T cells in healthy people across ages. Study-wide context: When template switching was applied, about one barcoded beta molecule was captured per two T cells.

Germline values: CDR1 LGHNA, CDR2 YNFKEQ. The CDR3 has 16 residues. The germline V and J ends were trimmed by 4 bases and 0 bases, with 14 bases remaining between them. Through a sample-barcoded 5' primer and a J-beta primer mix, a second PCR was run for roughly 7 to 11 cycles. TCRdb recomputed calls from the 5' RACE reads with MiXCR, one row per CDR3 protein. The data hold 450,000 to 700,000 distinct CDR3 sequences, with 27% observed a single time. Donation came from healthy Caucasian individuals in Russia who were aged about 6 to 95. The sample was blood. The chain combines TRBV4-2 with TRBJ2-3; D might be TRBD1 (6 bases). The source of this sequence is a woman in her 70s in good health. The CDR3 protein is CASSPQGRASTDTQYF. DNA for the CDR3: TGTGCCAGCAGCCCTCAGGGGAGAGCCAGCACAGATACGCAGTATTTT.